Listed here is a single T cell receptor beta chain. Antigen: not known. This sample is drawn from a study of T cell responses to AZD1222 COVID-19 vaccine. Study conclusions and caveats: Across the whole spike, CD4 TCRs peaked at regions 160-218 and 743-854.

Sequenced by immunoSEQ multiplex PCR; TCRdb stores in-frame clones only, minus some. The table records fewer than 65,000 clones, roughly 80% of them present only once. The germline CDR1 and CDR2 sequences are SNHLY and FYNNEI. Trimming pared 4 bases from V and 0 bases from J, leaving 7 bases between. CDR3 length: 15 amino acids. The chain has TRBV2 and TRBJ1-6, with TRBD1 as a possible D gene (5 bases). This sequence was found in an adult in good health. The sample in question was peripheral blood, obtained on day 0 of AZD1222 vaccination. In DNA, the CDR3 is TGTGCCAGCAGTGGACAGAGCTCCTATAATTCACCCCTCCACTTT. This translates into CASSGQSSYNSPLHF.